The 19 T cell receptor beta chains below all came from one sample that was sequenced in a study of blood T cell repertoires in COVID-19. TCRdb's copy holds only in-frame clones and misses some; the assay was immunoSEQ multiplex PCR. The table includes roughly 340,000 clones, approximately 90% detected once. The sample comprised PBMCs or T cells enriched from blood (not recorded which). These TCRs come from a man aged 18 to 35 who had recovered from COVID-19.

The V and J genes are TRBV5-4 and TRBJ2-1; TRBD2 matches 8 bases. With 4 bases clipped from V and 0 bases from J, the junction kept 9 bases outside the gene matches. CDR1 and CDR2 (germline): SGHNT, YYREEE (reference sequence). CDR3 size: 17 residues. The CDR3 DNA reads as TGTGCCAGCAGCCACGGCGGGGGGCAGAGCTCCTACAATGAGCAGTTCTTC. Encoded protein: CASSHGGGQSSYNEQFF.

This clone is a singleton in its sample. This chain links TRBV3-1 (or the pseudogene TRBV3-2) with TRBJ2-5; 8 bases map to TRBD2. V was clipped by 0 bases and J by 4 bases; unmatched bases: 7. CDR1 is LGHDT, CDR2 YNNKEL, per germline (reference sequence). The CDR3 has 16 residues. The CDR3 spells CASSQDYRGGRETQYF. CDR3 DNA: TGTGCCAGCAGCCAAGATTATCGGGGGGGGCGAGAGACCCAGTACTTC.

The gene calls are TRBV5-5 and TRBJ2-7; TRBD2 is a possible D gene (5 bases). With 0 bases removed from V and 2 bases from J, the gap between germline ends came to 12 bases. The length of the CDR3 is 15 residues. Germline CDR1 reads SGHKS; CDR2 reads YYEKEE (reference sequence). In DNA, the CDR3 is TGTGCCAGCAGCTTGGATCGAGCGCGGGCCTACGAGCAGTACTTC. Its translation: CASSLDRARAYEQYF.

The chain uses TRBV28 and TRBJ2-6, with D perhaps matching TRBD1 (6 bases). Germline CDR1 reads MDHEN; CDR2 reads SYDVKM. Trimming took 8 bases from V and 0 from J, leaving 17 bases between them. The CDR3 consists of 17 residues. This CDR3 reads CASHSGATLSGANVLTF. CDR3 DNA sequence: TGTGCCAGCCACTCAGGGGCTACCCTCTCTGGGGCCAACGTCCTGACTTTC.

This clone has a single count. V gene TRBV7-9 combines with J gene TRBJ2-2; D perhaps matches TRBD2 (6 bases). The length of the CDR3 is 15 residues. V lost 3 bases and J 6 bases, leaving 14 bases between the germline ends. Per the germline V gene, CDR1 is SEHNR and CDR2 is FQNEAQ (reference sequence). CDR3 amino acids: CASSFRRWGAGELFF. CDR3 nucleotides: TGTGCCAGCAGCTTCCGGAGGTGGGGGGCCGGGGAGCTGTTTTTT.

V and J are TRBV3-1 (or the pseudogene TRBV3-2) and TRBJ2-1; 9 nucleotides align to TRBD2. Per germline, CDR1 LGHDT and CDR2 YNNKEL (reference sequence). The CDR3 has 14 amino acids. The V gene end was trimmed by 8 bases and the J gene end by 10 bases; junction bases not matched to a gene: 12. CDR3 sequence (DNA): TGTGCCAGCGGGGGACTAGCCGCCGGTCGAGAGCAGTTCTTC. Its protein product is CASGGLAAGREQFF.

The V and J genes are TRBV5-6 and TRBJ2-1; 9 bases map to TRBD2. Germline V CDR1 and CDR2: SGHDT, YYEEEE. The V and J ends lost 2 bases and 1 base, in that order; junction bases with no gene match: 7. CDR3 length: 17 amino acids. In DNA, the CDR3 is TGTGCCAGCAGCTTAGGGAGAGCGGGGGGTTCCTACAATGAGCAGTTCTTC. It is translated as CASSLGRAGGSYNEQFF.

This clone was seen a few times. The rearrangement links TRBV7-9 to TRBJ2-3, with TRBD2 matching over 10 bases. This CDR3 region has 16 residues. The ends lost 2 bases at V and 1 base at J; junction bases unmatched: 3. The germline gives CDR1 SEHNR, CDR2 FQNEAQ (reference sequence). CDR3 residues: CASSLNLAGGTDTQYF. The CDR3 bases are TGTGCCAGCAGCTTAAACCTAGCGGGGGGCACAGATACGCAGTATTTT.

The rearrangement uses TRBV7-3 and TRBJ1-2; a weak D match, TRBD1 (5 bases). This CDR3 contains 15 residues. Germline V gives CDR1 SGHTA, CDR2 FQGTGA. With 5 bases removed from V and 0 bases from J, the gap between germline ends came to 13 bases. The CDR3 DNA reads TGTGCCAGCAGCCCTCAAGCAGGGACTAACTATGGCTACACCTTC. Its translation is CASSPQAGTNYGYTF.

V is TRBV7-9 and J is TRBJ2-5; TRBD2 matches 7 bases. Per the germline V gene, CDR1 is SEHNR and CDR2 is FQNEAQ (reference sequence). This CDR3 is 15 amino acids long. J gave up 1 base and V 5 bases, and 7 bases lay outside the gene matches. The CDR3 DNA reads TGTGCCAGCAGCCTAGGGACTACCTTCCAAGAGACCCAGTACTTC. Its protein is CASSLGTTFQETQYF.

V usage is TRBV9 and J usage is TRBJ2-5; TRBD1 might be the D (6 bases). Germline CDR1 SGDLS, CDR2 YYNGEE. The V gene lost 0 bases and the J gene lost 7 bases, with 10 bases spanning the gap. The CDR3 extends over 13 amino acids. DNA of the CDR3: TGTGCCAGCAGCGTAGGGAGAGGGGGGACCCAGTACTTC. Amino acids: CASSVGRGGTQYF.

The chain carries TRBV9 and TRBJ2-1; D perhaps matches TRBD1 (6 bases). The CDR3 sequence is 13 residues long. The germline V gene encodes CDR1 SGDLS and CDR2 YYNGEE. Trimming took off 3 bases at V and 13 bases at J, with 17 bases between the two ends. The CDR3 sequence is CASSALGTSQQFF. In DNA form, the CDR3 reads TGTGCCAGCAGCGCCCTAGGGACATCGCAACAGTTCTTC.

The CDR3 DNA reads as TGCGCCAGCAGCAACCACAGGGACATTCAGTACTTC. As protein: CASSNHRDIQYF. The V call is TRBV5-1, the J call TRBJ2-4; D possibly corresponds to TRBD1 (6 bases). The CDR3 loop spans 12 amino acids. Germline-derived CDR1 and CDR2 are SGHRS and YFSETQ. The V gene lost 4 bases and the J gene lost 8 bases, with 10 bases spanning the gap.

V usage is TRBV5-6 and J usage is TRBJ1-3, with 7 bases identical to TRBD1. The CDR3 has 16 amino acids. V was clipped by 5 bases and J by 0 bases; unmatched bases: 8. CDR1 is SGHDT, CDR2 YYEEEE, per germline. The CDR3 region has the DNA TGTGCCAGCAGAGAACTGACAGGGCTCTCTGGAAACACCATATATTTT. Its protein is CASRELTGLSGNTIYF. Based on the CDR3 plus reference TRBV5-6 and TRBJ1-3, the full variable domain is DAGVTQSPTHLIKTRGQQVTLRCSPKSGHDTVSWYQQALGQGPQFIFQYYEEEERQRGNFPDRFSGHQFPNYSSELNVNALLLGDSALYLCASRELTGLSGNTIYFGEGSWLTVV.

This clone was recorded a few times. The chain joins TRBV7-9 to TRBJ2-7; D is possibly TRBD2 (5 bases). The germline CDR1 and CDR2 sequences are SEHNR and FQNEAQ (reference sequence). The CDR3 is 19 residues long. Trimming removed 0 bases at V and 3 bases at J, with 24 bases between. The CDR3 loop reads CASSLATVKGEDFYYEQYF. The CDR3 DNA is TGTGCCAGCAGCTTAGCCACAGTTAAAGGTGAGGACTTTTACTACGAGCAGTACTTC.

The chain carries TRBV5-1 and TRBJ1-1; D perhaps matches TRBD1 (5 bases). Germline lookup yields CDR1 SGHRS and CDR2 YFSETQ. V was cut by 5 bases and J by 0 bases, with 8 bases left in between. The CDR3 length is 13 residues. This CDR3 reads CASRGTVNTEAFF. DNA of the CDR3: TGCGCCAGCAGGGGGACTGTGAACACTGAAGCTTTCTTT.

J is TRBJ2-7 and V is TRBV4-2; tentatively, D is TRBD1 (6 bases). Germline values: CDR1 LGHNA, CDR2 YNFKEQ. V was shortened by 0 bases and J by 3 bases, with 15 bases between the two germline ends. The length of the CDR3 is 16 residues. The CDR3 DNA is TGTGCCAGCAGCCAAGAGGCAACAGGGCGGAACTACGAGCAGTACTTC. Its protein product is CASSQEATGRNYEQYF.

The V gene is TRBV4-1, the J gene TRBJ1-2; D may be TRBD1 (5 bases). V lost 1 base, J lost 5 bases, and 14 bases lay in between. This CDR3 has 15 residues. The V gene's germline CDR1 is MGHRA and CDR2 YSYEKL. The CDR3 bases are TGCGCCAGCAGCCAAGCCATTAGGGGAAAATATGGCTACACCTTC. Amino acid sequence: CASSQAIRGKYGYTF.

The V call is TRBV7-9, the J call TRBJ1-1, with unresolved D. Looked up from germline, CDR1 is SEHNR and CDR2 is FQNEAQ (reference sequence). The V gene lost 4 bases and the J gene lost 5 bases, with 8 bases spanning the gap. CDR3 length equals 12 residues. CDR3 in amino acids: CASSSGGTEAFF. In nucleotides, the CDR3 is TGTGCCAGCAGCTCAGGTGGGACTGAAGCTTTCTTT.